This T cell receptor beta chain was retrieved from a study of cytomegalovirus exposure and HLA in healthy donors. The CDR3 is 14 residues long. Germline V gene data show CDR1 as SGHRS and CDR2 as YFSETQ. V lost 2 bases and J lost 6; bases outside the gene matches: 4. PCR was performed using 60 Vbeta and 13 Jbeta primers. Clones were sequenced by immunoSEQ multiplex PCR, and TCRdb holds only the in-frame ones, with some missing. The table has about 160,000 clones, 60% to 85% seen once. The chain carries TRBV5-1 and TRBJ1-1, with 10 positions matching TRBD1. Source material: PBMCs. This clonotype originated in a woman aged 40 to 49 in good health and CMV-seropositive. The CDR3 DNA sequence: TGCGCCAGCAGCTTCCGACAGGGGGCGTCTGAAGCTTTCTTT. Translated: CASSFRQGASEAFF.